What follows are 26 T cell receptor beta chains derived from one specimen sequenced in a study of T cell responses to AZD1222 COVID-19 vaccine. TCRdb keeps only in-frame clones here, not all; method: immunoSEQ multiplex PCR. This sample has some 140,000 clones; roughly nine tenths occur once, and the top ten carry 18%. Sequenced here: peripheral blood, sampled on day 0 of AZD1222 vaccination. The receptor set was obtained from an adult in good health.

This chain connects TRBV27 to TRBJ2-5; 8 bases agree with TRBD2. The CDR3 has 18 amino acids. CDR1 is MNHEY, CDR2 SMNVEV, per germline (reference sequence). V was clipped by 5 bases and J by 7 bases; unmatched bases: 21. The CDR3 coding sequence is TGTGCCAGCAGTCGCCGACCGGGGACTAGGGACGAGTTAGGGACCCAGTACTTC. It is translated as CASSRRPGTRDELGTQYF.

The chain joins TRBV5-1 to TRBJ1-4, with D perhaps TRBD1 (6 bases). CDR1 and CDR2 (germline): SGHRS, YFSETQ. V lost 5 bases, J lost 0 bases, and 11 bases lay in between. This CDR3 spans 15 amino acids. Here the CDR3 DNA reads TGCGCCAGCAGGTCAAACAGGGCAACTAATGAAAAACTGTTTTTT. It codes for CASRSNRATNEKLFF.

The sample holds a few counts of this clone. The rearrangement links TRBV6-5 to TRBJ1-2; D possibly corresponds to TRBD1 (5 bases). The CDR3 totals 14 residues. V was shortened by 7 bases and J by 4 bases, with 16 bases between the two germline ends. CDR1 and CDR2 from the germline V gene are MNHEY and SVGAGI. Written as DNA, the CDR3 is TGTGCCAGCAACCCCACGGGACCGGTCTATGGCTACACCTTC. Its translation is CASNPTGPVYGYTF.

This chain joins TRBV10-2 and TRBJ1-1, with a weak D call TRBD1 (6 bases). The germline V and J ends were trimmed by 4 bases and 2 bases, with 14 bases remaining between them. Germline values: CDR1 WSHSY, CDR2 SAAADI. The length of the CDR3 is 15 residues. Written as DNA, the CDR3 is TGCGCCAGCAGTGGGCCGGGACACGAAAACACTGAAGCTTTCTTT. Translated: CASSGPGHENTEAFF.

The V call is TRBV12-3 or TRBV12-4, the J call TRBJ1-2; D is unresolved. Deletions cut 3 bases from V and 4 bases from J, with 9 bases between. The CDR3 extends over 13 amino acids. CDR3 protein: CASSLHGGYGYTF. In nucleotides, the CDR3 is TGTGCCAGCAGTTTGCATGGAGGCTATGGCTACACCTTC.

The chain recombines TRBV29-1 with TRBJ1-2, with a tentative D call TRBD1 (6 bases). V was shortened by 4 bases and J by 8 bases, with 20 bases between the two germline ends. Germline V lookup: CDR1 SQVTM, CDR2 ANQGSEA. CDR3 length equals 14 residues. This CDR3 is CSVVRQGNLYGYTF. CDR3 coding DNA: TGCAGCGTTGTCAGGCAGGGGAATTTGTACGGCTACACCTTC.

V usage is TRBV27 and J usage is TRBJ2-2; 7 nucleotides match TRBD1. Germline V gene data show CDR1 as MNHEY and CDR2 as SMNVEV (reference sequence). V dropped 5 bases and J dropped 1; count of bases not matched to a gene: 7. This CDR3 is built from 16 residues. CDR3 sequence (DNA): TGTGCCAGCAGTAGCGTAGACAGGGTGAACACCGGGGAGCTGTTTTTT. This gives the protein CASSSVDRVNTGELFF.

The chain uses TRBV20-1 and TRBJ1-1; D call uncertain. V lost 3 bases and J 1 base, leaving 9 bases between the germline ends. Germline CDR1 DFQATT, CDR2 SNEGSKA (reference sequence). CDR3 size: 13 residues. The CDR3, as DNA: TGCAGTGCTAGTGGTGCGGGGAACACTGAAGCTTTCTTT. This translates into CSASGAGNTEAFF.

The chain joins TRBV18 to TRBJ2-7, with no clear D. The germline gives CDR1 KGHSH, CDR2 LQKENI. The CDR3 is made up of 12 amino acids. The germline V and J ends were trimmed by 3 bases and 6 bases, with 9 bases remaining between them. The CDR3 is CASSPSAIEQYF. For the CDR3, the DNA is TGTGCCAGCTCACCTTCAGCGATCGAGCAGTACTTC.

The chain couples TRBV30 to TRBJ1-3; 8 bases agree with TRBD1. The CDR3 length is 14 residues. CDR1 GTSNPN and CDR2 SVGIG come from the germline V gene (reference sequence). V shed 7 bases and J 2 bases; nucleotides not matched to a gene: 7. DNA for the CDR3: TGTGCCTTCGGACAGGGTGGGACTGGAAACACCATATATTTT. This encodes CAFGQGGTGNTIYF. The full variable domain, completed using reference TRBV30 and TRBJ1-3, is SQTIHQWPATLVQPVGSPLSLECTVEGTSNPNLYWYRQAAGRGLQLLFYSVGIGQISSEVPQNLSASRPQDRQFILSSKKLLLSDSGFYLCAFGQGGTGNTIYFGEGSWLTVV.

The chain recombines TRBV5-6 with TRBJ1-2; possible D gene TRBD1, 5 bases. The V end was cut by 4 bases, the J end by 5 bases, with 12 bases between. The CDR3 covers 13 residues. CDR1 is SGHDT, CDR2 YYEEEE, per germline. Written as DNA, the CDR3 is TGTGCCAGCAGCGGGACGGGATGGTATGGCTACACCTTC. It specifies CASSGTGWYGYTF.

This chain uses TRBV4-2 with TRBJ2-1; no clear D gene. From germline, CDR1 is LGHNA and CDR2 YNFKEQ. V was trimmed by 4 bases and J by 0 bases, leaving 16 bases between them. The CDR3 runs to 17 residues. DNA of the CDR3: TGTGCCAGCAGCCGAGTATCTGATTTTAGCTCCTACAATGAGCAGTTCTTC. Amino acids: CASSRVSDFSSYNEQFF.

This chain joins TRBV11-3 and TRBJ2-7, with D possibly matching TRBD2 (5 bases). The CDR3 sequence is 13 residues long. Looked up from germline, CDR1 is SGHNT and CDR2 is YENEEA. Trimming took 3 bases from V and 2 from J, leaving 8 bases between them. In DNA form, the CDR3 reads TGTGCCAGCAGCTTCGGGGTCGCCTACGAGCAGTACTTC. This sequence encodes CASSFGVAYEQYF.

V and J are TRBV13 and TRBJ2-1; no clear D gene. V lost 2 bases and J lost 0, with 11 bases in between. Germline-derived CDR1 and CDR2 are PRHDT and FYEKMQ (reference sequence). The CDR3 sequence is 16 residues long. The DNA for the CDR3 is TGTGCCAGCAGCTTAATTAGTGGAACCTCCTACAATGAGCAGTTCTTC. Encoded protein: CASSLISGTSYNEQFF.

The rearrangement joins TRBV9 to TRBJ2-1, with TRBD2 as a possible D gene (6 bases). This CDR3 is built from 14 residues. The V gene lost 0 bases and the J gene lost 8 bases, with 12 bases spanning the gap. The germline CDR1 and CDR2 sequences are SGDLS and YYNGEE. Written as DNA, the CDR3 is TGTGCCAGCAGCGTAGCGGAGGGAAGGGATGAGCAGTTCTTC. Translated: CASSVAEGRDEQFF.

This clone was seen once. J is TRBJ1-1 and V is TRBV29-1; no clear D. In germline, CDR1 is SQVTM, CDR2 ANQGSEA. V lost 6 bases to trimming and J lost 0 bases, with 23 bases between them. The CDR3 length is 17 residues. CDR3 region: CSVDPLHRISMNTEAFF. The CDR3 DNA reads TGCAGCGTCGATCCTCTGCACCGAATAAGTATGAACACTGAAGCTTTCTTT.

This clone came up once. The CDR3 DNA sequence: TGTGCCAGCAGTTACTCGAACCTCGGCTCTGGAAACACCATATATTTT. Translation gives CASSYSNLGSGNTIYF. The chain employs TRBV6-5 and TRBJ1-3, with no clear D. V was pared by 0 bases and J by 0 bases, with 9 bases between. Germline CDR1 and CDR2: MNHEY and SVGAGI. The CDR3 consists of 16 residues.

The V call is TRBV5-1, the J call TRBJ1-2, with D tentatively TRBD1 (6 bases). CDR3 size: 16 residues. V was cut by 2 bases and J by 0 bases, with 14 bases left in between. Germline CDR1 and CDR2: SGHRS and YFSETQ. The CDR3 DNA reads as TGCGCCAGCAGCTTAGTGCAGGGGCCAACTAACTATGGCTACACCTTC. Protein product: CASSLVQGPTNYGYTF.

This sequence joins TRBV6-5 and TRBJ1-1, with a possible D match to TRBD1 (5 bases). The CDR3 covers 15 residues. Germline loops: CDR1 MNHEY, CDR2 SVGAGI. Trimming took 2 bases from V and 4 from J, leaving 14 bases between them. The CDR3 DNA follows: TGTGCCAGCAGTTACGGGACCCACGGGGGCACTGAAGCTTTCTTT. Its protein product is CASSYGTHGGTEAFF.

The chain carries TRBV5-1 and TRBJ1-2; maybe TRBD1 (5 bases). CDR1 is SGHRS and CDR2 is YFSETQ in the germline V gene. This CDR3 is built from 14 residues. V was trimmed by 0 bases and J by 0 bases, leaving 6 bases between them. The CDR3 reads CASSLEGSNYGYTF. As DNA, the CDR3 is TGCGCCAGCAGCTTGGAGGGGTCTAACTATGGCTACACCTTC. The full variable domain, completed using reference TRBV5-1 and TRBJ1-2, is KAGVTQTPRYLIKTRGQQVTLSCSPISGHRSVSWYQQTPGQGLQFLFEYFSETQRNKGNFPGRFSGRQFSNSRSEMNVSTLELGDSALYLCASSLEGSNYGYTFGSGTRLTVV.

The chain has TRBV28 and TRBJ1-1; D gene unclear. Between the trimmed V and J ends, which lost 3 bases and 7 bases, there was a span of 9 bases. This CDR3 has 12 amino acids. CDR1 is MDHEN and CDR2 is SYDVKM in the germline V gene. DNA for the CDR3: TGTGCCAGCAGTTTGCAAGGTCTTGAAGCTTTCTTT. Protein product: CASSLQGLEAFF. Complete variable domain (other parts from reference TRBV28 and TRBJ1-1): DVKVTQSSRYLVKRTGEKVFLECVQDMDHENMFWYRQDPGLGLRLIYFSYDVKMKEKGDIPEGYSVSREKKERFSLILESASTNQTSMYLCASSLQGLEAFFGQGTRLTVV.

For the CDR3, the DNA is TGTGCCAGCAGCTCCCAACGGGCAGGGGCCTGGGAAAAACTGTTTTTT. It specifies CASSSQRAGAWEKLFF. The chain uses TRBV28 and TRBJ1-4, with D possibly being TRBD1 (6 bases). Trimming took off 6 bases at V and 8 bases at J, with 22 bases between the two ends. The CDR3 contains 16 residues. From germline, CDR1 is MDHEN and CDR2 SYDVKM.

This sequence joins TRBV11-1 and TRBJ1-1, with D possibly matching TRBD1 (6 bases). The length of the CDR3 is 16 residues. The ends were cut back, 0 bases at V and 3 bases at J, with 14 bases in the middle. Germline values: CDR1 SGHAT, CDR2 FQDESV (reference sequence). The DNA of the CDR3 is TGTGCCAGCAGCTTAGCGGTGGGGGCCTCGGACACTGAAGCTTTCTTT. Encoded protein: CASSLAVGASDTEAFF. Combining the CDR3 with reference TRBV11-1 and TRBJ1-1 gives the whole variable domain EAEVAQSPRYKITEKSQAVAFWCDPISGHATLYWYRQILGQGPELLVQFQDESVVDDSQLPKDRFSAERLKGVDSTLKIQPAELGDSAMYLCASSLAVGASDTEAFFGQGTRLTVV.

The V gene is TRBV12-1, the J gene TRBJ1-5. TRBV12-1 is described as a pseudogene. This CDR3 has 13 residues. The CDR3 DNA is TGTGCCAGCAGCCCCGGGTTGTGGCAGCCCCAGCATTTT. Its translation is CASSPGLWQPQHF.

The chain couples TRBV28 to TRBJ2-7; 9 bases agree with TRBD1. CDR1 is MDHEN, CDR2 SYDVKM, per germline. Germline trimming cut 9 bases from V and 2 bases from J; bases unmatched to any gene: 14. The CDR3 has 16 amino acids. CDR3 DNA sequence: TGTGCCAGTTTCGGGGGCCGGACAGGGGTAGCCTACGAGCAGTACTTC. Its protein is CASFGGRTGVAYEQYF.

This chain joins TRBV5-1 and TRBJ2-3; D gene unclear. V was shortened by 4 bases and J by 2 bases, with 2 bases between the two germline ends. Germline loops: CDR1 SGHRS, CDR2 YFSETQ. The CDR3 loop spans 11 amino acids. The CDR3 region has the DNA TGCGCCAGCAGCAACACAGATACGCAGTATTTT. Amino acid sequence: CASSNTDTQYF.